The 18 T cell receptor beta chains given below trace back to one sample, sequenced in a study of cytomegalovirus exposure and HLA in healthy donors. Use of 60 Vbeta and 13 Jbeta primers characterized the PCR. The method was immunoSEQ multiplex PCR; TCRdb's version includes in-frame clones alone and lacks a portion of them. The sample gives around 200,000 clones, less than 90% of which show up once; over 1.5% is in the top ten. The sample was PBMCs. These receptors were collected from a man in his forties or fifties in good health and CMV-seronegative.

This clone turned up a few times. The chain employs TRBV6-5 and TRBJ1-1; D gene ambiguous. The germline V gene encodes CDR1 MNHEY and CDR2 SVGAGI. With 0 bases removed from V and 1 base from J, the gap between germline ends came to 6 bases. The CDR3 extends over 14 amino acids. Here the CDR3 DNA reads TGTGCCAGCAGTTACTCGCGACAGAACACTGAAGCTTTCTTT. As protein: CASSYSRQNTEAFF.

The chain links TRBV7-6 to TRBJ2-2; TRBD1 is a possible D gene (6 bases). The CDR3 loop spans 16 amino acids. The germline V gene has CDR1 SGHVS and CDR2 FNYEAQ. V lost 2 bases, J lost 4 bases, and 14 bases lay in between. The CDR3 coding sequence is TGTGCCAGCAGCTTAACCGGGACAACAGCCACCGGGGAGCTGTTTTTT. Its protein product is CASSLTGTTATGELFF.

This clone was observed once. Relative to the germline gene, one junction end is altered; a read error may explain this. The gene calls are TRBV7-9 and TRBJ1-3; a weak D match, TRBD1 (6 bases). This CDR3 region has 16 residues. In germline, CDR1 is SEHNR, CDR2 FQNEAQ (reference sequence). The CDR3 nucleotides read TGTTCCAGCAGCTCTTCGAGGGGGATCTCTGGAAACACCATATATTTT. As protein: CSSSSSRGISGNTIYF.

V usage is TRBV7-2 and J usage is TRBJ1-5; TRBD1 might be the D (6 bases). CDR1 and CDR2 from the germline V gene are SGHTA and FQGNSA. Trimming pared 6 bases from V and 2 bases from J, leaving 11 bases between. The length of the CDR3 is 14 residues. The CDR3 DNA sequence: TGTGCCAGCAGTTCAAAGGGGGGCAATCAGCCCCAGCATTTT. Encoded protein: CASSSKGGNQPQHF. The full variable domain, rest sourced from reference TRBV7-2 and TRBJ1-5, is GAGVSQSPSNKVTEKGKDVELRCDPISGHTALYWYRQSLGQGLEFLIYFQGNSAPDKSGLPSDRFSAERTGGSVSTLTIQRTQQEDSAVYLCASSSKGGNQPQHFGDGTRLSIL.

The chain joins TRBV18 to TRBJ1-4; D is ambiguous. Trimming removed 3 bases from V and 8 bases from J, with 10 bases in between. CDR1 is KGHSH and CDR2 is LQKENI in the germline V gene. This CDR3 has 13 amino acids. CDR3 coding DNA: TGTGCCAGCTCACCGGCCACAGACGAAAAACTGTTTTTT. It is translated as CASSPATDEKLFF.

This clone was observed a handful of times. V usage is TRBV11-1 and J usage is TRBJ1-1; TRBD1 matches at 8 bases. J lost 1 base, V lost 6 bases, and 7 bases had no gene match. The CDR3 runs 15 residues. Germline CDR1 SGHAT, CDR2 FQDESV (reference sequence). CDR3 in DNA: TGTGCCAGCAGGTTCCTGGACAGGGCGAACACTGAAGCTTTCTTT. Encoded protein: CASRFLDRANTEAFF.

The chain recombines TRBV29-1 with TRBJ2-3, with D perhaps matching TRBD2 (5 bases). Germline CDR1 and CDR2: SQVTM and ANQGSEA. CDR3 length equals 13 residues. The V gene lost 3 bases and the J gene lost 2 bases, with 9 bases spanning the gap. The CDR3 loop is CSVDSLATDTQYF. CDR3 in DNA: TGCAGCGTTGATAGTCTAGCCACAGATACGCAGTATTTT.

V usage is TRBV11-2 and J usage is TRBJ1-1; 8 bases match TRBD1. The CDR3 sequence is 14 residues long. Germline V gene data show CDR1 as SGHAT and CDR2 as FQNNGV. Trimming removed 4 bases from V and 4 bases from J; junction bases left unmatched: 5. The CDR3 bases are TGTGCCAGCAGCTCCGCCGACAGGGGCACTGAAGCTTTCTTT. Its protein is CASSSADRGTEAFF.

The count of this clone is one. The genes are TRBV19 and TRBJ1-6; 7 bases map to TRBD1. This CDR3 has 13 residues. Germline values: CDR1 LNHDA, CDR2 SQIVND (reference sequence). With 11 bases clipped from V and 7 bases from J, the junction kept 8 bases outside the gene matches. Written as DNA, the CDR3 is TGTGCCTGTCGGGACAGACAAAATTCACCCCTCCACTTT. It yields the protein CACRDRQNSPLHF.

CDR3 residues: CASSPYGVNTEAFF. CDR3 sequence (DNA): TGTGCCAGCAGCCCCTACGGGGTGAACACTGAAGCTTTCTTT. The chain couples TRBV7-9 to TRBJ1-1; D is undetermined. The length of the CDR3 is 14 residues. Germline-derived CDR1 and CDR2 are SEHNR and FQNEAQ (reference sequence). V shed 5 bases and J shed 0 bases, with 10 bases lying between them.

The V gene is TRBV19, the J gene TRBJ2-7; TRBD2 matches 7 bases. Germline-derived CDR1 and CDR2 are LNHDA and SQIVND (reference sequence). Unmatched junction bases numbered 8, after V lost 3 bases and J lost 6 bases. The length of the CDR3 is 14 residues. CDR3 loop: CASSIVAGVREQYF. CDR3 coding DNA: TGTGCCAGTAGTATTGTGGCGGGAGTCCGCGAGCAGTACTTC.

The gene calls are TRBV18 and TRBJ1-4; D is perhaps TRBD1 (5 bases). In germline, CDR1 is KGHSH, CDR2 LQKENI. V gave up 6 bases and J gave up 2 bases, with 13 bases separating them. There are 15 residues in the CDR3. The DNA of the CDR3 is TGTGCCAGCTCCGACCGGGGGAACACTAATGAAAAACTGTTTTTT. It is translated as CASSDRGNTNEKLFF.

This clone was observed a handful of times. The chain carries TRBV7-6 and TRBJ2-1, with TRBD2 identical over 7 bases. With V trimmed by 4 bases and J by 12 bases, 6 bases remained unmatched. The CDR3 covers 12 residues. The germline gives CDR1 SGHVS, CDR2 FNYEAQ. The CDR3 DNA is TGTGCCAGCAGCTCAAGACTAGCTACGCAGTTCTTC. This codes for CASSSRLATQFF.

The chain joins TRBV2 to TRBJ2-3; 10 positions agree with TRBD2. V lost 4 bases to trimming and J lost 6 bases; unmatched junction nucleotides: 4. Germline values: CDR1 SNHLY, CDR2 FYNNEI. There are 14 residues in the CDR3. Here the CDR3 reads CASSVLAGRDTQYF. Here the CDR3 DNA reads TGTGCCAGCAGTGTACTAGCGGGGCGGGATACGCAGTATTTT.

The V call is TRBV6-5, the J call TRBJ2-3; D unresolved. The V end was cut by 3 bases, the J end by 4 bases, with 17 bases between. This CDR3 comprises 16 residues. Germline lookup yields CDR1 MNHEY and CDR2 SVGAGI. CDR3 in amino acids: CASSYPVSTGADTQYF. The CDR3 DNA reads TGTGCCAGCAGTTATCCGGTTAGCACGGGTGCAGATACGCAGTATTTT.

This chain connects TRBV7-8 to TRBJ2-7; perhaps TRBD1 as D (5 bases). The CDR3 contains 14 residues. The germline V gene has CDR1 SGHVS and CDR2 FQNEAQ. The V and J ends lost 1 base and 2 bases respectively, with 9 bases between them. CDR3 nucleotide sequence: TGTGCCAGCAGCTTAGGGGTCAGGGCCTACGAGCAGTACTTC. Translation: CASSLGVRAYEQYF.

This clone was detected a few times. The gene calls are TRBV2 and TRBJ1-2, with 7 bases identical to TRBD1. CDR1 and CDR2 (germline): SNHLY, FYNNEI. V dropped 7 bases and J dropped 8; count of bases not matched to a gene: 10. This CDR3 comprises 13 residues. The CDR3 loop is CASMEGAAGGYTF. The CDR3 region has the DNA TGTGCCAGCATGGAGGGGGCGGCGGGCGGCTACACCTTC. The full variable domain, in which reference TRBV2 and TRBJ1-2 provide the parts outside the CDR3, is EPEVTQTPSHQVTQMGQEVILRCVPISNHLYFYWYRQILGQKVEFLVSFYNNEISEKSEIFDDQFSVERPDGSNFTLKIRSTKLEDSAMYFCASMEGAAGGYTFGSGTRLTVV.

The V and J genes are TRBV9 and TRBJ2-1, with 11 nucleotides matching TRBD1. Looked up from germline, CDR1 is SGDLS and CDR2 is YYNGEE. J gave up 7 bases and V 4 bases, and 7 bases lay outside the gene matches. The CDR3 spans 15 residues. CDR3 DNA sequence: TGTGCCAGCAGCCCGCGGACAGGGGGCTGGAATGAGCAGTTCTTC. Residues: CASSPRTGGWNEQFF.